The rows below give T cell receptor beta chains drawn from one sample of a study of early T cells in non-severe SARS-CoV-2 infection. TCRdb reprocessed the 5' RACE reads via MiXCR and lists one record per CDR3 protein. The repertoire includes roughly 27,000 distinct CDR3 sequences, 9.5% to 10% of them detected once, and roughly an eighth sits in the top ten. Sequenced: whole blood. These receptors were taken from an adult who was a healthcare worker with PCR-confirmed SARS-CoV-2 infection or an uninfected control (not recorded which). Both conserved end residues are part of each CDR3. A D gene is named only where the DNA matches it firmly. Where a row states a size, it is once, few, many or the class of an expanded clone; other rows omit it.

>-|TRBD2|TRBV2|TRBJ2-5
CARTSGEETQYF
TGTGCCAGAACTAGCGGAGAAGAGACCCAGTACTTC
>few|-|TRBV6-5|TRBJ1-6
CATFEGSYNSPLHF
TGTGCCACCTTTGAGGGGTCCTATAATTCACCCCTCCACTTT
>-|TRBD1|TRBV5-4|TRBJ2-5
CASSTWTGGGSGTQYF
TGTGCCAGCAGCACCTGGACAGGGGGCGGGTCAGGGACCCAGTACTTC
>-|TRBD2|TRBV5-4|TRBJ2-3
CASSERDTDTQYF
TGTGCCAGCAGCGAGCGGGACACAGATACGCAGTATTTT
>many|-|TRBV6-2/TRBV6-3|TRBJ2-5
CASSYAGSLETQYF
TGTGCCAGCAGTTATGCAGGGAGCTTAGAGACCCAGTACTTC
>many|-|TRBV20-1|TRBJ2-3
CSASSGLITDTQYF
TGCAGTGCTAGCTCTGGACTGATCACAGATACGCAGTATTTT
>-|TRBD1|TRBV6-6|TRBJ2-5
CASSRDRLAETQYF
TGTGCCAGCAGTCGGGACAGACTGGCGGAGACCCAGTACTTC
>-|-|TRBV5-1|TRBJ1-4
CASSALGRAFNEKLFF
TGCGCCAGCAGCGCCCTCGGCCGCGCGTTTAATGAAAAACTGTTTTTT
>many|TRBD2|TRBV6-5|TRBJ2-2
CASSPPGGQRATGELFF
TGTGCCAGCAGTCCCCCGGGAGGCCAACGTGCCACCGGGGAGCTGTTTTTT
>-|-|TRBV28|TRBJ2-3
CASSFGTPLADTQYF
TGTGCCAGCAGTTTTGGGACCCCCCTGGCAGATACGCAGTATTTC
>many|-|TRBV3-1|TRBJ1-4
CASSLRLEKLFF
TGTGCCAGCAGCCTAAGACTAGAAAAACTGTTTTTT
>-|-|TRBV12-5|TRBJ1-2
CASGSIGDYGYTF
TGTGCTAGTGGTAGCATCGGGGACTATGGCTACACCTTC
>many|TRBD1|TRBV29-1|TRBJ1-2
CSAPQGSDYGYTF
TGCAGCGCTCCACAGGGGTCCGACTATGGCTACACCTTC
>-|-|TRBV5-5|TRBJ1-2
CASSFSRESYGYTF
TGTGCCAGCAGCTTTAGTCGGGAGTCCTATGGCTACACCTTC
>many|-|TRBV11-2|TRBJ2-6
CASSLNPSGANVLTF
TGTGCCAGCAGCTTAAACCCCTCTGGGGCCAACGTCCTGACTTTC
>many|TRBD2|TRBV29-1|TRBJ2-5
CSVRRGGEETQYF
TGCAGCGTTAGGCGGGGGGGCGAAGAGACCCAGTACTTC
>many|TRBD1|TRBV7-9|TRBJ2-7
CASSGTDLYEQYF
TGTGCCAGCAGCGGGACAGACCTTTACGAGCAGTACTTC
>many|-|TRBV18|TRBJ2-7
CASSPTTPTAEQYF
TGTGCCAGCTCACCCACGACGCCCACGGCCGAGCAGTACTTC
>many|TRBD1|TRBV10-3|TRBJ1-5
CAIRSGTGGVQPQHF
TGTGCCATCAGATCCGGGACAGGGGGTGTTCAGCCCCAGCATTTT
>-|-|TRBV15|TRBJ2-7
CATSPLRGADEQYF
TGTGCCACCTCCCCCCTCCGCGGGGCGGACGAGCAGTACTTC
>many|-|TRBV15|TRBJ1-1
CATSRDSRQGLVRDTEAFF
TGTGCCACCAGCAGAGATAGTCGCCAGGGCTTGGTAAGAGACACTGAAGCTTTCTTT
>few|-|TRBV5-1|TRBJ2-7
CASSLRQLGEQYF
TGCGCCAGCAGCTTGAGACAGTTAGGCGAGCAGTACTTC
>few|-|TRBV6-1|TRBJ2-7
CASSEAPGGDEQYF
TGTGCCAGCAGTGAGGCCCCCGGGGGTGACGAGCAGTACTTC
>many|TRBD1|TRBV10-3|TRBJ1-3
CAISGLLQGATGNTIYF
TGTGCCATCAGTGGACTATTGCAGGGGGCAACTGGAAACACCATATATTTT
>few|TRBD1|TRBV29-1|TRBJ2-7
CSVEQGLDYEQYF
TGCAGCGTAGAACAGGGGCTCGACTACGAGCAGTACTTC
>many|-|TRBV3-1|TRBJ1-2
CASSQDDGEGLYGYTF
TGTGCCAGCAGCCAAGACGATGGGGAAGGGCTCTATGGCTACACCTTC